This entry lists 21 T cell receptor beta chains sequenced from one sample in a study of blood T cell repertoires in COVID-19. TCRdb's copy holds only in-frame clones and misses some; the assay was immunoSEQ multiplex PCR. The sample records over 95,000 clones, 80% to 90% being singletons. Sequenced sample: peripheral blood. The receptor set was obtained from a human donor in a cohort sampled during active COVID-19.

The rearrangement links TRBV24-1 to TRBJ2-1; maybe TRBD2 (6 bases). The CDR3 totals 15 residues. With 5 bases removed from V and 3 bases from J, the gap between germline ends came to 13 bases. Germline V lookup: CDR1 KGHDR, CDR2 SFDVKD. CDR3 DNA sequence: TGTGCCACCAGTGGGGGGGTGACGGGCTACAATGAGCAGTTCTTC. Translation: CATSGGVTGYNEQFF.

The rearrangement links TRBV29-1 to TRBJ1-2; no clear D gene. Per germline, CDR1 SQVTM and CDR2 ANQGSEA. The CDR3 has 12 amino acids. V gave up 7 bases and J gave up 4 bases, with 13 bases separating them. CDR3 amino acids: CSASGNFYGYTF. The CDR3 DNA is TGCAGCGCTTCGGGAAATTTCTATGGCTACACCTTC.

CDR3: CASTLSATNEKLFF. The DNA for the CDR3 is TGTGCCAGCACCCTGTCGGCAACTAATGAAAAACTGTTTTTT. The rearrangement uses TRBV11-3 and TRBJ1-4, with D hard to call. Germline V gene sequence: CDR1 SGHNT, CDR2 YENEEA. V was shortened by 7 bases and J by 0 bases, with 9 bases between the two germline ends. The CDR3 covers 14 residues.

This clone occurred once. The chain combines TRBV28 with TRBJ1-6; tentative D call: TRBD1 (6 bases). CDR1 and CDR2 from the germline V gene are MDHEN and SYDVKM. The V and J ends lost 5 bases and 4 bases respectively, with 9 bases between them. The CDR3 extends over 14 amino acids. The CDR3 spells CASSRGGYNSPLHF. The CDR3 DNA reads TGTGCCAGCAGTAGGGGGGGGTATAATTCACCCCTCCACTTT.

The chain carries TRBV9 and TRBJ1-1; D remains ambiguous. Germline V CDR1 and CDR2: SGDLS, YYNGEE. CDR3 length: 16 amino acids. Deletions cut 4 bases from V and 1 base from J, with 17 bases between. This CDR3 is CASSPRMALSNTEAFF. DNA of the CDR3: TGTGCCAGCAGCCCTCGAATGGCCTTATCGAACACTGAAGCTTTCTTT.

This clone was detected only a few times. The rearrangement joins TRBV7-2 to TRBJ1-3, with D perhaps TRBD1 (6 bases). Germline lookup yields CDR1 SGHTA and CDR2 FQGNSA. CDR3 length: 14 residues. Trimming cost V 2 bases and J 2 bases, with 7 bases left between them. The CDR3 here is CASSLRTAGNTIYF. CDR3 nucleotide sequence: TGTGCCAGCAGCTTAAGGACAGCTGGAAACACCATATATTTT.

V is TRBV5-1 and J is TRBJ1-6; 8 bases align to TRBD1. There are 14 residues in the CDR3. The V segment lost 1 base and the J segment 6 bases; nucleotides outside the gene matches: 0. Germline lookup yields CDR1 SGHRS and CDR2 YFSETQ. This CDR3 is CASSLTGGNSPLHF. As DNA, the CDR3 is TGCGCCAGCAGCTTGACAGGGGGTAATTCACCCCTCCACTTT.

In DNA, the CDR3 is TGTGCCAGCAGCCAAGGACAGGGGGGCAATCAGCCCCAGCATTTT. This encodes CASSQGQGGNQPQHF. This sequence joins TRBV3-1 (or the pseudogene TRBV3-2) and TRBJ1-5; 9 nucleotides line up with TRBD1. The length of the CDR3 is 15 residues. Unmatched junction bases numbered 0, after V lost 1 base and J lost 2 bases. Germline CDR1 is LGHDT and CDR2 is YNNKEL (reference sequence).

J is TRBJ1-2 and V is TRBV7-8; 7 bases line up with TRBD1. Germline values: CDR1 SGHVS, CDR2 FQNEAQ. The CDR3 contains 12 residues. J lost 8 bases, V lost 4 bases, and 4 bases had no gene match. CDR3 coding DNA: TGTGCCAGCAGCTCTCAGGGGGGCGGCTACACCTTC. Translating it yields CASSSQGGGYTF.

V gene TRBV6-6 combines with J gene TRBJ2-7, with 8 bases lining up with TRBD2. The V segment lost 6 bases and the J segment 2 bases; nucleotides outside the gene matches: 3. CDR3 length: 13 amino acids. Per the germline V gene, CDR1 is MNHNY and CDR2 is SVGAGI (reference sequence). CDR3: CASSERGTYEQYF. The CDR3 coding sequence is TGTGCCAGCAGCGAGCGGGGGACCTACGAGCAGTACTTC.

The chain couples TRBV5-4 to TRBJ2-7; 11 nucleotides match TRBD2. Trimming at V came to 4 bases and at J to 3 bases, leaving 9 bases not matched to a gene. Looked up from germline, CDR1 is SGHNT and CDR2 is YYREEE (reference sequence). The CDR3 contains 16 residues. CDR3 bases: TGTGCCAGCAGCCCCGGAGGGACTAGCGGTAGCTACGAGCAGTACTTC. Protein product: CASSPGGTSGSYEQYF.

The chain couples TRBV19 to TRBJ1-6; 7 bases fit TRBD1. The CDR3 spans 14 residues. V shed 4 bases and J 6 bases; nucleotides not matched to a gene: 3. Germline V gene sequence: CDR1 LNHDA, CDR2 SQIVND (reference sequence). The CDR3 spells CASSTGQFNSPLHF. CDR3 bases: TGTGCCAGTAGTACGGGACAGTTTAATTCACCCCTCCACTTT.

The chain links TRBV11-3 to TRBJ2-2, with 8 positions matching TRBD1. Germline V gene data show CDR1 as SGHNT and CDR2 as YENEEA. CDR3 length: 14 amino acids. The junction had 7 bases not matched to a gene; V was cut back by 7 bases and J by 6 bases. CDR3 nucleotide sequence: TGTGCCAGCACCAAAGACAGGGGATCCGGGGAGCTGTTTTTT. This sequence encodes CASTKDRGSGELFF.

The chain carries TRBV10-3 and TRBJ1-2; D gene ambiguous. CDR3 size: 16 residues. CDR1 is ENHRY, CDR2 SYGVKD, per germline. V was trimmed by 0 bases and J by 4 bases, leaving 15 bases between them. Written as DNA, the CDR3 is TGTGCCATCAGTGAGTCATCCTACGACACAACCTATGGCTACACCTTC. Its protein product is CAISESSYDTTYGYTF.

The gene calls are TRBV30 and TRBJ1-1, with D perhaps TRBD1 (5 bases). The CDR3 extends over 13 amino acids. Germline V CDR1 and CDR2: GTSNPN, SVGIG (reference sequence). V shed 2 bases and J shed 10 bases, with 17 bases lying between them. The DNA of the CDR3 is TGTGCCTGGAGTCCGACCGGGCTCCAGGGAGCTTTCTTT. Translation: CAWSPTGLQGAFF.

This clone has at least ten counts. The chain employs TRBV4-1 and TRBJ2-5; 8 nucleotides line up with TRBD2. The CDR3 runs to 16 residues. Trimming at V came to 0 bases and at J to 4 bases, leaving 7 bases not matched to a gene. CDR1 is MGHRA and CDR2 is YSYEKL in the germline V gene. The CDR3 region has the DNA TGCGCCAGCAGCCAAGAACAATGGCTAGCGGGAGAGACCCAGTACTTC. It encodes CASSQEQWLAGETQYF.

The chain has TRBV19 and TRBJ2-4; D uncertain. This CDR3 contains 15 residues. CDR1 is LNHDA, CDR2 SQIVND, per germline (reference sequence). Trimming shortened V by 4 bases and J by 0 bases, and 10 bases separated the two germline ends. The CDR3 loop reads CASSTALLAKNIQYF. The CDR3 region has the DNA TGTGCCAGTAGTACCGCTTTACTAGCCAAAAACATTCAGTACTTC.

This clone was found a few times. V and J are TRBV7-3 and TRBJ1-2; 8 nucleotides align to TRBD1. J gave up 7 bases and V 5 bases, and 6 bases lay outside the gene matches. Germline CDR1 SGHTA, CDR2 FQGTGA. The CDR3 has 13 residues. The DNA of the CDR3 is TGTGCCAGCAGCCCAGGACAGGGCCGTGGCTACACCTTC. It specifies CASSPGQGRGYTF.

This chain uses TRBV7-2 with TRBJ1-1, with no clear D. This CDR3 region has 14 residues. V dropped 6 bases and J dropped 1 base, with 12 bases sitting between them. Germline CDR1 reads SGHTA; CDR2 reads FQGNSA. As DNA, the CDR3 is TGTGCCAGCAGGAGGGCCTCAGAGAACACTGAAGCTTTCTTT. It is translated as CASRRASENTEAFF.

Here the CDR3 DNA reads TGCAGCGTTGAACAGGGGGCGGTGCACACAGATACGCAGTATTTT. This sequence encodes CSVEQGAVHTDTQYF. J is TRBJ2-3 and V is TRBV29-1; TRBD1 agrees at 8 bases. The junction had 6 bases not matched to a gene; V was cut back by 2 bases and J by 2 bases. The CDR3 extends over 15 amino acids. Germline assignment: CDR1 SQVTM and CDR2 ANQGSEA.

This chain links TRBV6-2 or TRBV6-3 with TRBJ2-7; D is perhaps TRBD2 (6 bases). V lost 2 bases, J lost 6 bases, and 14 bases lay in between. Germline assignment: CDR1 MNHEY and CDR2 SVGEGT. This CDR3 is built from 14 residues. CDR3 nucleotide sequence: TGTGCCAGCAGTTACGGGGACTCCCGCGGCGAGCAGTACTTC. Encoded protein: CASSYGDSRGEQYF.